This is a list of T cell receptor beta chains from one sample in a study of T cells after posttransplantation cyclophosphamide. The data were produced by immunoSEQ multiplex PCR, yet TCRdb's version contains in-frame clones alone and is incomplete. The sample shows approximately 15,000 clones, none of them appearing just once. The material sequenced was PBMCs, taken after allogeneic stem cell transplant with posttransplant cyclophosphamide. These receptors were obtained from a female patient aged 25-39 years who received an allogeneic stem cell transplant from a related donor, was CMV-positive, and had no GVHD. A subset of T cells may come from the graft donor. Both conserved end residues are part of each CDR3. The D gene is left open where the match is weak. Sizes are listed as how often the clone was seen (once, few, many) or a class if it is expanded.

many	TRBD1	TRBV5-1	TRBJ2-7	TGCGCCAGCAGCTCCGGACAGGGGGTTAGCGAGCAGTACTTC	CASSSGQGVSEQYF
many	NA	TRBV5-6	TRBJ1-6	TGTGCCAGCAGCTTGGTGGGGGGTTGGAATTCACCCCTCCACTTT	CASSLVGGWNSPLHF
many	NA	TRBV19	TRBJ2-7	TGTGCCAGTAGTATCTTTCCCGGGAGTTGGTACGAGCAGTACTTC	CASSIFPGSWYEQYF
many	NA	TRBV27	TRBJ1-4	TGTGCCAGCAGGATATCCCGGGAAGCAACTAATGAAAAACTGTTTTTT	CASRISREATNEKLFF
many	NA	TRBV30	TRBJ1-5	TGTGCCTGGAGTTTCGGGCGACAGGAGCAGCCCCAGCATTTT	CAWSFGRQEQPQHF
many	NA	TRBV5-1	TRBJ1-6	TGCGCCAGCAGCTTGGACAGGGTTTCACCCCTCCACTTT	CASSLDRVSPLHF
many	NA	TRBV6-5	TRBJ1-2	TGTGCCAGCAGTTATGGGCCTACCTCAAGCTACACCTTC	CASSYGPTSSYTF
many	TRBD1	TRBV2	TRBJ1-6	TGTGCCAGCCGGGACAGGATCGAAGCGGGTTCACCCCTCCACTTT	CASRDRIEAGSPLHF
many	NA	TRBV30	TRBJ2-7	TGTGCCTGGAGCTGGCTGGGAGGAGCGGCACCCTACGAGCAGTACTTC	CAWSWLGGAAPYEQYF
many	NA	TRBV19	TRBJ2-1	TGTGCCAGTAGTATAGTCTCCGGCGGTGAGCAGTTCTTC	CASSIVSGGEQFF